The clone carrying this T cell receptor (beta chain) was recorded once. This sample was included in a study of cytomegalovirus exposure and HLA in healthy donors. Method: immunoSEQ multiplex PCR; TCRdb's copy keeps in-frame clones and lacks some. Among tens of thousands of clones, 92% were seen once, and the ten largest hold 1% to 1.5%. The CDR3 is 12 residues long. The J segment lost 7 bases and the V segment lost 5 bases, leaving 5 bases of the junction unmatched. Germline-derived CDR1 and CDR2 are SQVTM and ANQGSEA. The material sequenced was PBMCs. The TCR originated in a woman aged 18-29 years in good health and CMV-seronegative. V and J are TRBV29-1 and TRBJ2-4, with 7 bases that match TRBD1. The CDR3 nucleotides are TGCAGCGTTAGACAGGGTGTGAACATTCAGTACTTC. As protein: CSVRQGVNIQYF.